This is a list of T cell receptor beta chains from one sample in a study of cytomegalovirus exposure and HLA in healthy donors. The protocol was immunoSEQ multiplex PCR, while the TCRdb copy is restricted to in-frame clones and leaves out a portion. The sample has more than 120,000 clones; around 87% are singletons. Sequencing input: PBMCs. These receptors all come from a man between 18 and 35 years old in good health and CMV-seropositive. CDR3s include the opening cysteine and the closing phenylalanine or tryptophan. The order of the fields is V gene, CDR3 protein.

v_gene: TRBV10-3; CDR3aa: CAISVRTSTDTQYF
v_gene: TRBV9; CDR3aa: CASSPEGLGTYEQYF
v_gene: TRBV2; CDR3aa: CASSESLQGVYEQYF
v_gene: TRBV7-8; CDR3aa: CASSSPPRQNTGELFF
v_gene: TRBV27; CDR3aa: CASRSGLSIREDHNEQFF
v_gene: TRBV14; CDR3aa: CASSLHWGDGTYEQYF
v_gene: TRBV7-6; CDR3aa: CASSSRDRVNNEQFF
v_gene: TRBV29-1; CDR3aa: CSVDRQNTEAFF
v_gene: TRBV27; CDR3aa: CASSLSSVQGSSYNEQFF
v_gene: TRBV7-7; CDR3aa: CASSTRDSYEQYF
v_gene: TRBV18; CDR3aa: CASSPAAGHVAYEQYF
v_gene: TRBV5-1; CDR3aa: CASSFGQGEDTQYF
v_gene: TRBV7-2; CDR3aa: CASTNPTGFGYTF
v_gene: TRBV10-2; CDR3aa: CASSDPASGNTDTQYF
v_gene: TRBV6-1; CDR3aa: CASSERTGDGYTF
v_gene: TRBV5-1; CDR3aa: CASSRGQEGEQYF
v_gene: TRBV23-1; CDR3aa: CASSPNPSSGTRPPYEQYF
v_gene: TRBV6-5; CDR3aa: CASSYTTGNEKLFF
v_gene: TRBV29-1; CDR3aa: CSVDHVGTGNTEAFF
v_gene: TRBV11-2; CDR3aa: CASSLAFQETQYF
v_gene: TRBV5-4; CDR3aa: CASSPGLGGAGELFF
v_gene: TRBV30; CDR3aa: CAWSVLFGRALYEQYF
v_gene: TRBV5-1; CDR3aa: CASSPGLGSNYEQYF
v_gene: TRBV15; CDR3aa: CATSRDGTGLGYEQYF
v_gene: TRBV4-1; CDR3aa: CASSHPTSGVYEQYF
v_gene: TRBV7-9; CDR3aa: CASSLGGLAGPSSYNEQFF
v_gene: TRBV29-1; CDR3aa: CSEGGTLYNSPLHF
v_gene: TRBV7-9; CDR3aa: CASSPEGGRAGSVEQYF
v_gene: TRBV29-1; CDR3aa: CSVDRNQLPTGDYGYTF
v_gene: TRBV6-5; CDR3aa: CASSPPRQSPEQYF
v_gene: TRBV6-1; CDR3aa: CASSEGDTGPNTIYF
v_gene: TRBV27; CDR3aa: CASSSGFWGEQVKVYEQYF
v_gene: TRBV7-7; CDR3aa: CASSLDRGSDTQYF
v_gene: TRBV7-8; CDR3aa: CASSPQVLANYGYTF
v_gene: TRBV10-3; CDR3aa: CAISYQGQGYEQYF
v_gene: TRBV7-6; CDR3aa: CASSQGLAGTDTQYF